The following is a TCR beta chain sequence with its context. This clonotype was counted a few times. It has no known antigen specificity. Base qualities are not at hand, and no much larger clone is one base apart. Systemically healthy Caucasian individuals from Russia, approximately 39 in total and aged about 6 to 100 years, were included as donors. Each donor gave about 11 milliliters of peripheral blood, drawn into EDTA-treated Vacutainer tubes. PBMCs were isolated by Ficoll-Paque density-gradient centrifugation, with at least 7 million obtained per sample. Total RNA, at least 6 micrograms per sample, was extracted from PBMCs with Trizol reagent. The percentages of naive CD45RAhigh/CD27high T cells were determined by flow cytometry on a PBMC aliquot from every donor. The library came from 5' RACE. Sequenced using an Illumina HiSeq 2500. A second PCR of roughly 7 to 11 cycles was performed with a sample-barcoded 5' primer and a J-beta primer mix. Each TCR beta cDNA molecule received a unique molecular identifier from a template-switch 5' adaptor carrying 12 random nucleotides. Each sample yielded at least 3 million CDR3-containing paired-end reads. First-strand cDNA synthesis was performed from all RNA using the Mint cDNA synthesis kit, with priming by a TRBC-specific oligonucleotide. Following uracil-DNA glycosylase treatment, a first 18-cycle PCR with universal primers M1SS and BC2_uni_R was performed on all cDNA. As for how the authors treated the data: For normalization, 1 million high-quality reads, each with a distinct molecular identifier, were randomly selected from each sample. Instead of being binned into consensus sequences, reads with shared molecular identifiers were discarded. CDR3 identification, clonotype clustering and error correction used MiTCR with a Q25 quality threshold and the strictest error-elimination algorithm. A nonparametric unseen species model with Euler transformation was used to estimate a lower bound on total TCR beta diversity. TCRdb took the public reads, trimmed them with fastp at Q25, ran MiXCR for clone calling and kept in-frame beta chains. Every entry covers one CDR3 protein and lists the most common genes and DNA from its rows. TCRdb, not the authors, supplied the V and J calls. The sample table holds 600,000 to 900,000 distinct CDR3 sequences, of which roughly 24% were seen once. Under 3% of the sample comes from the top ten.

The data stem from a study of blood T cells in healthy people across ages (dated by TCRdb to 2013 to 2016). Background for the entire study: In model experiments, template switching captured about one uniquely barcoded TCR beta cDNA molecule for every two T cells. To track age-related changes in TCR beta repertoire diversity, the study relied on deep sequencing normalized with unique cDNA molecular identifiers. Two additional independent replicas of 1 million unique cDNA reads from the same blood draw were analyzed for two donors (one aged 18 to 30 and one aged 80 or older). The donors were split into four age groups: young (average around 15 years), middle-aged (about 40), aged (more than 60) and long-lived (82).

General conclusions and limits of the study: Total diversity estimates from one million sequenced T cells were considered lower bounds and underestimates. Because donor CMV infection status was unknown, age-related changes in expanded clonotypes were potentially confounded. Compared with the aged group, the long-lived group had more naive CD4+ T cells, fewer expanded clones and increased TCR diversity, a pattern suggesting age selection. A strong correlation was found between observed TCR beta diversity and the percentage of naive T cells measured by flow cytometry. As age increased, observed TCR beta diversity per million T cells dropped in a roughly linear way, and a significant reduction was already evident by age about 36. Because profiling used bulk unsorted PBMCs, naive and antigen-experienced compartments could not be compared conclusively.

Looking up the germline V gene yields CDR1 SGHRS and CDR2 YFSETQ. The CDR3 contains 15 residues, cysteine and phenylalanine counted. Solely the CDR3 DNA is kept, with 45 bases framed from the first base. The sample was also linked to a second study, of T cells of mothers and their children. As that second study puts it: The donors were nine systemically healthy Caucasian individuals, made up of three mothers and their six children. cDNA synthesis used all of the extracted RNA, with roughly 1.5 ug of RNA in each 15 ul reaction. Sample barcodes and 2-4 random nucleotides were added via the M1S primer in the second PCR. More than 8 million TCR beta CDR3 reads were obtained from each mother, and roughly 3 million reads were obtained from each child. Thymic selection shapes the output of TCR recombination in a similar way in related and unrelated pairs, and inherited differences have a minor effect. Related mother-child pairs always showed normalized repertoire overlap that was slightly higher than in unrelated mother-child pairs, though the difference was never significant. Persistent microchimeric T cell clones were not detected, at a sensitivity of about 90 clones per million clonotypes. To look for features that set related mother-child pairs apart from unrelated individuals, the researchers ran deep NGS to compare the TCR beta repertoires of mothers and children. On average, the children were 11 +/- 4 years old, while the mothers were approximately 40 +/- 4 years old. After adapters were ligated using NEBNext reagents, the libraries underwent 100+100 nt paired-end sequencing on an Illumina HiSeq 2000. To prevent cross-contamination, the mother and child libraries were prepared a month apart and were sequenced in separate runs. Each donor had between about 450,000 and 2,100,000 distinct TCR beta clonotypes identified. Naive TCR beta clonotypes were estimated from low-frequency clonotypes matched to each donor's FACS-determined naive share, without sorting.

The receptor was derived from a boy aged 5-17 years in good health. The sequenced sample consisted of blood. The V and J genes are TRBV5-1 and TRBJ2-1, with TRBD2 as a weak D call on 5 bases. The end of the DNA fits TRBJ2-7 better, so the J call may be wrong. The encoded CDR3 is CASSSGVRTSYEQYF. The base sequence is TGCGCCAGCAGCTCGGGCGTGAGGACTTCCTACGAGCAGTACTTC.